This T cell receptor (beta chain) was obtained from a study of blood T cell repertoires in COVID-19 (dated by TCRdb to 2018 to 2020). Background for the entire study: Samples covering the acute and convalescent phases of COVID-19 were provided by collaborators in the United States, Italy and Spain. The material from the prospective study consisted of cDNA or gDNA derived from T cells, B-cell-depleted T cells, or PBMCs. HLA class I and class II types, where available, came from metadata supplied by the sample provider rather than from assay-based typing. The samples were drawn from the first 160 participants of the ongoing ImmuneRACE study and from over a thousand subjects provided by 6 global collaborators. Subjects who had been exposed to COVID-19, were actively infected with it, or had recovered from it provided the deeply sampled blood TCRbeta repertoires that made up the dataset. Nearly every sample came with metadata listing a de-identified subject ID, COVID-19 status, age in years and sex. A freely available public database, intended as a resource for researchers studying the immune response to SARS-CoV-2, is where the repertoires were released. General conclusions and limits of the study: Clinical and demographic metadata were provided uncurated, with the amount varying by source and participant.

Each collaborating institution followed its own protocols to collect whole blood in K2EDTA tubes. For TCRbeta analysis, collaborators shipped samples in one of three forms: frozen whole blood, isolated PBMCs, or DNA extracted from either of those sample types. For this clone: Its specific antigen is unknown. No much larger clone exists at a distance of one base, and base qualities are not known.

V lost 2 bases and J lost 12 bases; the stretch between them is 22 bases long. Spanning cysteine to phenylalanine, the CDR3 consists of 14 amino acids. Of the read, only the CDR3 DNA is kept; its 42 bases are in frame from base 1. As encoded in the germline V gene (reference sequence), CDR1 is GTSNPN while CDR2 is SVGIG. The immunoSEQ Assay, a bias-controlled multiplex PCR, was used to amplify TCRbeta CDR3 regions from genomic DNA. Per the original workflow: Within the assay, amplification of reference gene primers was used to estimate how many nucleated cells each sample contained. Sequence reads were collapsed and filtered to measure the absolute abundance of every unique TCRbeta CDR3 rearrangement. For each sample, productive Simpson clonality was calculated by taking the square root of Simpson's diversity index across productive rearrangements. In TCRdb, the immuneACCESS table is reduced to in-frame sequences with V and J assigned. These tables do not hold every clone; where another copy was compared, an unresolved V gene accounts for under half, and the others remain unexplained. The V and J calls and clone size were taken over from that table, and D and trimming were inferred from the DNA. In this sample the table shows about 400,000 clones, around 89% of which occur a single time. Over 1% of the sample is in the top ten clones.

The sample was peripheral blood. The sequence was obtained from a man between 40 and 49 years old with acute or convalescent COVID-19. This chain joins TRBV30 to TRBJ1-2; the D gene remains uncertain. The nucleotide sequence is TGTGCCTGGAGTCGAGGACGCGGGATAACTTCGCACACCTTC. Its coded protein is CAWSRGRGITSHTF. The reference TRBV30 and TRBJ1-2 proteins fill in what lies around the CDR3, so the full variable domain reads SQTIHQWPATLVQPVGSPLSLECTVEGTSNPNLYWYRQAAGRGLQLLFYSVGIGQISSEVPQNLSASRPQDRQFILSSKKLLLSDSGFYLCAWSRGRGITSHTFGSGTRLTVV.